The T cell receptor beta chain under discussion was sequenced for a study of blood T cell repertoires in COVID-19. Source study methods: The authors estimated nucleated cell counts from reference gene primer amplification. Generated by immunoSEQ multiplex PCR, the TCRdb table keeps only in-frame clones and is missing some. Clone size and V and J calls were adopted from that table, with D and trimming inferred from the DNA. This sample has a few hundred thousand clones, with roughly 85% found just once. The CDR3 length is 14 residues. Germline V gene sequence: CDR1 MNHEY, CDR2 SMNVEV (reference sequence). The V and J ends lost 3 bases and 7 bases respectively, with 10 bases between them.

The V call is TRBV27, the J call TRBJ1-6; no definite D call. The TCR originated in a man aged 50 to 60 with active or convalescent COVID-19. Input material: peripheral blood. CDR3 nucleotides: TGTGCCAGCAGTTTCGGCGGGTTGAATTCACCCCTCCACTTT. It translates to CASSFGGLNSPLHF.